A selection of T cell receptor beta chains follows, all from one sample in a study of cytomegalovirus exposure and HLA in healthy donors. Assay used: immunoSEQ multiplex PCR; TCRdb lists only in-frame clones, some missing. Here the sample spans 120,000 to 150,000 clones, less than 9.5% being singletons. The sample taken for sequencing was PBMCs. The receptors were sampled from a male donor in good health and CMV-seronegative. The CDR3 runs from the conserved cysteine through the conserved F or W. A D gene is named only where the DNA matches it firmly. Not every row has a clone size; where given, it reads once, few, many or a size class.

size	D	V	J	CDR3	DNA
few	.	TRBV29-1	TRBJ2-1	CSVPRPTGEQFF	TGCAGCGTTCCTCGGCCGACTGGGGAGCAGTTCTTC
few	TRBD2	TRBV15	TRBJ2-1	CATPTTSGAYNEQFF	TGTGCCACCCCGACGACTAGCGGAGCCTACAATGAGCAGTTCTTC
.	TRBD2	TRBV28	TRBJ2-7	CASSWTSGSAHTQYF	TGTGCCAGCAGTTGGACTAGCGGGAGTGCCCATACGCAGTACTTC
.	TRBD2	TRBV4-3	TRBJ2-3	CASSQDFFGASGRTDTQYF	TGCGCCAGCAGCCAAGATTTTTTTGGGGCTAGCGGGAGAACAGATACGCAGTATTTT
few	.	TRBV7-9	TRBJ1-5	CASSLGTGGSNQPQHF	TGTGCCAGCAGCTTAGGGACGGGGGGAAGCAATCAGCCCCAGCATTTT
few	TRBD2	TRBV19	TRBJ2-1	CASSPGTSGRGFYNEQFF	TGTGCCAGTAGTCCCGGGACTAGCGGGAGAGGGTTCTACAATGAGCAGTTCTTC
few	.	TRBV9	TRBJ2-7	CASSTLLTDEQYF	TGTGCCAGCAGCACTCTACTAACGGACGAGCAGTACTTC
few	TRBD1	TRBV7-9	TRBJ1-1	CASSTPPTGGRTEAFF	TGTGCCAGCAGCACTCCCCCCACAGGGGGCCGAACTGAAGCTTTCTTT
few	TRBD2	TRBV7-8	TRBJ2-1	CASSLANREVPNEQFF	TGTGCCAGCAGCTTAGCGAACCGGGAGGTACCTAATGAGCAGTTCTTC
.	.	TRBV4-3	TRBJ2-5	CASSRTGYQETQYF	TGCGCCAGCAGCCGGACGGGGTACCAAGAGACCCAGTACTTC
few	TRBD1	TRBV5-1	TRBJ1-5	CASSPGTGYQPQHF	TGCGCCAGCAGTCCTGGGACAGGGTATCAGCCCCAGCATTTT
.	TRBD1	TRBV28	TRBJ1-2	CASSLGGGGANYGYTF	TGTGCCAGCAGTTTAGGAGGGGGCGGAGCTAACTATGGCTACACCTTC
.	TRBD1	TRBV5-1	TRBJ1-6	CASSFPGDSHNSPLHF	TGCGCCAGCAGCTTCCCCGGGGACAGCCATAATTCACCCCTCCACTTT
few	TRBD1	TRBV5-4	TRBJ2-7	CASSRDRFPSYEQYF	TGTGCCAGCAGCCGGGACAGGTTCCCCTCCTACGAGCAGTACTTC
.	TRBD2	TRBV9	TRBJ2-3	CASSVGQLLAGSTDTQYF	TGTGCCAGCAGCGTGGGGCAGCTACTAGCGGGTAGCACAGATACGCAGTATTTT
few	.	TRBV4-1	TRBJ1-5	CASSQDRAQPQHF	TGCGCCAGCAGCCAAGACAGGGCTCAGCCCCAGCATTTT
.	TRBD1	TRBV28	TRBJ1-2	CASSRPGQGEGYTF	TGTGCCAGCAGTCGACCGGGACAGGGTGAAGGCTACACCTTC
.	.	TRBV19	TRBJ2-3	CASRLAEGADTQYF	TGTGCCAGTAGACTAGCGGAGGGGGCCGATACGCAGTATTTT
.	.	TRBV28	TRBJ2-7	CASSRPDGTLFF	TGTGCCAGCAGTCGCCCAGATGGGACACTTTTCTTC
.	TRBD1	TRBV19	TRBJ1-5	CASTHQGGQHNQPQHF	TGTGCCAGTACCCATCAGGGGGGACAGCACAATCAGCCCCAGCATTTT
few	.	TRBV5-4	TRBJ1-1	CASSPEQAANTEAFF	TGTGCCAGCAGCCCCGAGCAGGCAGCGAACACTGAAGCTTTCTTT
few	TRBD2	TRBV11-2	TRBJ2-1	CASSGTSGGRNEQFF	TGTGCCAGCAGCGGGACTAGCGGGGGTCGCAATGAGCAGTTCTTC